Below are 29 T cell receptor beta chains sequenced from a single sample in a study of CD8+ T cells in alopecia areata. cDNA serving as the sequencing template came from extracted, reverse transcribed RNA. The protocol was immunoSEQ multiplex PCR, while the TCRdb copy is restricted to in-frame clones and leaves out a portion. The table includes about 69,000 clones, roughly three fifths detected once. The sample consisted of CD8+ T cells sorted from blood, taken at week 0. Receptors were obtained from a human donor with alopecia areata.

This clone has a single count. This chain uses TRBV4-1 with TRBJ1-1; D is possibly TRBD1 (5 bases). The length of the CDR3 is 15 residues. Germline CDR1 and CDR2: MGHRA and YSYEKL. The V end lost 2 bases, the J end lost 1 base, and 11 bases lay between the germline ends. CDR3 coding DNA: TGCGCCAGCAGCCAACTGGGGACGGCGAACACTGAAGCTTTCTTT. Amino acid sequence: CASSQLGTANTEAFF.

This chain joins TRBV6-1 and TRBJ1-1; the match to TRBD1 covers 7 bases. The CDR3 runs 17 residues. Germline CDR1 and CDR2: MNHNS and SASEGT. V was pared by 3 bases and J by 4 bases, with 14 bases of the junction left unmatched. CDR3 sequence: CASSDRDSSVEGTEAFF. CDR3 nucleotide sequence: TGTGCCAGCAGTGACCGGGACAGCTCCGTGGAAGGCACTGAAGCTTTCTTT.

The J gene is TRBJ1-5, the V gene TRBV4-3; D is ambiguous. The CDR3 is 15 amino acids. Trimming cost V 0 bases and J 3 bases, with 9 bases left between them. Germline V CDR1 and CDR2: LGHNA, YSLEER. The chain's CDR3 is CASSQDGRYNQPQHF. The CDR3 DNA reads TGCGCCAGCAGCCAAGATGGTCGGTACAATCAGCCCCAGCATTTT.

The chain combines TRBV27 with TRBJ1-2; D is possibly TRBD1 (5 bases). This CDR3 region has 12 residues. Germline V gives CDR1 MNHEY, CDR2 SMNVEV (reference sequence). Trimming removed 6 bases from V and 7 bases from J, with 12 bases in between. CDR3 in amino acids: CASSSGTFGYTF. DNA of the CDR3: TGTGCCAGCAGCTCCGGGACCTTTGGCTACACCTTC.

The gene calls are TRBV9 and TRBJ2-7, with 9 bases aligning to TRBD1. V shed 5 bases, J shed 6 bases, and the junction held 3 bases outside the gene matches. CDR3 length: 12 residues. Germline CDR1 reads SGDLS; CDR2 reads YYNGEE. The CDR3 sequence: CASRGQGSEQYF. In nucleotides, the CDR3 is TGTGCCAGCAGGGGACAGGGTAGCGAGCAGTACTTC. Full variable domain (rest looked up from reference TRBV9 and TRBJ2-7): DSGVTQTPKHLITATGQRVTLRCSPRSGDLSVYWYQQSLDQGLQFLIQYYNGEERAKGNILERFSAQQFPDLHSELNLSSLELGDSALYFCASRGQGSEQYFGPGTRLTVT.

This chain joins TRBV7-2 and TRBJ2-7; possibly TRBD1 or TRBD2 for D (5 bases each). The CDR3 spans 15 residues. V dropped 4 bases and J dropped 2 bases, with 15 bases sitting between them. The germline V gene encodes CDR1 SGHTA and CDR2 FQGNSA. CDR3 residues: CASSYAEGTPYEQYF. The CDR3 DNA reads as TGTGCCAGCAGCTACGCAGAGGGGACCCCCTACGAGCAGTACTTC.

The table lists this clone with a few counts. This CDR3 reads CSVGALDRGYEQYF. The CDR3 region has the DNA TGCAGCGTTGGAGCGCTGGACAGGGGATATGAGCAGTACTTC. The gene calls are TRBV29-1 and TRBJ2-7; 9 nucleotides match TRBD1. The CDR3 consists of 14 residues. The germline gives CDR1 SQVTM, CDR2 ANQGSEA. V lost 4 bases to trimming and J lost 7 bases; unmatched junction nucleotides: 11.

The gene calls are TRBV6-6 and TRBJ2-1; no clear D. The CDR3 runs to 14 residues. Trimming stripped 4 bases from V and 2 bases from J, with 9 bases between. Germline V gene data show CDR1 as MNHNY and CDR2 as SVGAGI (reference sequence). The CDR3 loop reads CASSSDATYNEQFF. The CDR3 bases are TGTGCCAGCAGTTCCGATGCAACCTACAATGAGCAGTTCTTC.

About this clone itself: Other DNA variants within this sample encode the same CDR3. The CDR3 bases are TGTGCCAGCAGTGAGGGGACCTATGGCTACACCTTC. Translating it yields CASSEGTYGYTF. This chain joins TRBV11-1 and TRBJ1-2; possible D gene TRBD1, 5 bases. Germline V gene sequence: CDR1 SGHAT, CDR2 FQDESV (reference sequence). The CDR3 covers 12 residues. Between the trimmed V and J ends, which lost 6 bases and 4 bases, there was a span of 9 bases.

This clone has only a few counts. The rearrangement links TRBV18 to TRBJ2-7; D gene uncertain. Looked up from germline, CDR1 is KGHSH and CDR2 is LQKENI. The ends were cut back, 2 bases at V and 0 bases at J, with 11 bases in the middle. There are 15 residues in the CDR3. This CDR3 reads CASSPVESSSYEQYF. CDR3 bases: TGTGCCAGCTCACCAGTGGAGTCGAGCTCCTACGAGCAGTACTTC.

The chain combines TRBV27 with TRBJ2-3; TRBD2 matches at 8 bases. The V gene's germline CDR1 is MNHEY and CDR2 SMNVEV (reference sequence). The CDR3 spans 16 residues. Losses at the gene ends were 0 bases for V and 2 bases for J; bases not matched to a gene: 4. The CDR3 loop reads CASSLSAGGITDTQYF. Written as DNA, the CDR3 is TGTGCCAGCAGTTTATCTGCGGGAGGCATCACAGATACGCAGTATTTT.

This chain links TRBV15 with TRBJ2-5; 9 bases agree with TRBD1. CDR1 is LNHNV and CDR2 is YYDKDF in the germline V gene (reference sequence). The CDR3 is made up of 16 amino acids. The V and J ends lost 0 bases and 4 bases, in that order; junction bases with no gene match: 6. CDR3 DNA sequence: TGTGCCACCAGCAGAGACACCACAGGGGGCGGAGAGACCCAGTACTTC. It specifies CATSRDTTGGGETQYF.

The rearrangement uses TRBV7-3 and TRBJ2-3; TRBD1 aligns across 7 bases. The V gene's germline CDR1 is SGHTA and CDR2 FQGTGA. The CDR3 has 17 residues. With V trimmed by 5 bases and J by 0 bases, 11 bases remained unmatched. The CDR3 spells CASSNLRDSSSTDTQYF. CDR3 DNA: TGTGCCAGCAGCAATCTCCGGGACAGCAGTAGCACAGATACGCAGTATTTT.

The table lists this clone with a few counts. J is TRBJ2-1 and V is TRBV29-1, with TRBD2 as a possible D gene (5 bases). With 2 bases removed from V and 5 bases from J, the gap between germline ends came to 7 bases. The germline V gene has CDR1 SQVTM and CDR2 ANQGSEA. The CDR3 is made up of 12 amino acids. The CDR3 spells CSVESGNNEQFF. CDR3 bases: TGCAGCGTTGAATCGGGAAACAATGAGCAGTTCTTC.

In its sample, this clone was seen a few times. The rearrangement uses TRBV7-9 and TRBJ2-1; 9 bases are a match to TRBD1. CDR3 length equals 15 residues. The germline V gene encodes CDR1 SEHNR and CDR2 FQNEAQ (reference sequence). V lost 5 bases, J lost 5 bases, and 7 bases stayed unmatched. CDR3 DNA: TGTGCCAGCAGCCTGGGACAGGGCCTCAACAATGAGCAGTTCTTC. This encodes CASSLGQGLNNEQFF.

This chain uses TRBV13 with TRBJ2-7; 9 bases are a match to TRBD1. V lost 10 bases, J lost 6 bases, and 10 bases stayed unmatched. Germline CDR1 reads PRHDT; CDR2 reads FYEKMQ (reference sequence). This CDR3 is built from 13 residues. The CDR3 region has the DNA TGTGCCACCCGAGGACAGGGGCAAGTCGAGCAGTACTTC. This translates into CATRGQGQVEQYF.

This clone was seen a few times. This chain connects TRBV30 to TRBJ2-1, with D perhaps matching TRBD2 (6 bases). CDR3 size: 17 residues. V dropped 0 bases and J dropped 5 bases, with 20 bases sitting between them. Germline assignment: CDR1 GTSNPN and CDR2 SVGIG (reference sequence). CDR3 region: CAWSVLPGVGGHNEQFF. CDR3 bases: TGTGCCTGGAGTGTACTGCCGGGAGTCGGCGGGCACAATGAGCAGTTCTTC. Looking up the rest from reference TRBV30 and TRBJ2-1 gives the full variable domain: SQTIHQWPATLVQPVGSPLSLECTVEGTSNPNLYWYRQAAGRGLQLLFYSVGIGQISSEVPQNLSASRPQDRQFILSSKKLLLSDSGFYLCAWSVLPGVGGHNEQFFGPGTRLTVL.

The V gene is TRBV10-2, the J gene TRBJ2-1; 9 bases match TRBD2. Germline V lookup: CDR1 WSHSY, CDR2 SAAADI. The CDR3 is made up of 14 amino acids. V trimming: 2 bases; J trimming: 5 bases; junction bases outside the gene matches: 1. CDR3 sequence reads: CASSEASGDNEQFF. The CDR3 DNA reads TGCGCCAGCAGTGAGGCTAGCGGGGACAATGAGCAGTTCTTC.

This clone has just a few counts. Relative to the germline gene, one junction end is altered; a read error may explain this. The chain couples TRBV7-9 to TRBJ2-7, with 7 bases matching TRBD1. Germline V gives CDR1 SEHNR, CDR2 FQNEAQ (reference sequence). CDR3 length: 12 amino acids. CDR3 nucleotides: TGTGCCAGCAGCTTAGCGGCGGACAGGCCCCACTTC. Translating gives CASSLAADRPHF.

The chain employs TRBV4-1 and TRBJ1-1, with D possibly matching TRBD1 (5 bases). The V gene lost 5 bases and the J gene lost 1 base, with 14 bases spanning the gap. CDR1 is MGHRA, CDR2 YSYEKL, per germline. The CDR3 is 15 residues long. CDR3 region: CASSTQPTENTEAFF. DNA of the CDR3: TGCGCCAGCAGCACACAACCGACAGAGAACACTGAAGCTTTCTTT.

This chain uses TRBV27 with TRBJ2-5; the D gene could be TRBD1 or TRBD2 (5 bases each). The CDR3 extends over 15 amino acids. In germline, CDR1 is MNHEY, CDR2 SMNVEV (reference sequence). With 1 base removed from V and 5 bases from J, the gap between germline ends came to 14 bases. This chain's CDR3 is CASSLLQGRHETQYF. CDR3 in DNA: TGTGCCAGCAGTTTATTGCAGGGACGGCACGAGACCCAGTACTTC.

V and J are TRBV7-9 and TRBJ2-7, with a weak D call TRBD1 (6 bases). The V gene's germline CDR1 is SEHNR and CDR2 FQNEAQ (reference sequence). V was clipped by 2 bases and J by 0 bases, with 11 bases between them. CDR3 length equals 15 residues. In DNA form, the CDR3 reads TGTGCCAGCAGCTTATCGGACAGCTCCTCCTACGAGCAGTACTTC. It codes for CASSLSDSSSYEQYF. The entire variable domain, with the rest obtained from reference TRBV7-9 and TRBJ2-7, is as follows: DTGVSQNPRHKITKRGQNVTFRCDPISEHNRLYWYRQTLGQGPEFLTYFQNEAQLEKSRLLSDRFSAERPKGSFSTLEIQRTEQGDSAMYLCASSLSDSSSYEQYFGPGTRLTVT.

This clone was observed a few times. J is TRBJ2-7 and V is TRBV5-1, with no clear D. CDR3 length equals 13 residues. Germline CDR1 SGHRS, CDR2 YFSETQ. With 3 bases removed from V and 3 bases from J, the gap between germline ends came to 10 bases. The chain's CDR3 is CASSSLRVYEQYF. CDR3 nucleotides: TGCGCCAGCAGCTCGCTAAGGGTCTACGAGCAGTACTTC.

About this clone: The junction departs from the called germline gene at one end, perhaps through a read error. The CDR3 DNA is TGCGCCAGCAGCCAAGACAGGGGCGGGGCAGATACGCAGTATTTT. Translated: CASSQDRGGADTQYF. The chain links TRBV11-2 to TRBJ2-3; 8 positions match TRBD1. CDR1 and CDR2 from the germline V gene are SGHAT and FQNNGV. CDR3 length equals 15 residues.

The chain has TRBV2 and TRBJ1-2, with D perhaps matching TRBD1 (5 bases). V lost 6 bases and J lost 4, with 21 bases in between. The V gene's germline CDR1 is SNHLY and CDR2 FYNNEI. This CDR3 has 16 residues. The CDR3 DNA reads TGTGCCAGCAGCGAACCCGGGACGGCCTCTTCCTATGGCTACACCTTC. This translates into CASSEPGTASSYGYTF.

V is TRBV9 and J is TRBJ2-7; D is perhaps TRBD2 (6 bases). CDR1 and CDR2 from the germline V gene are SGDLS and YYNGEE. The CDR3 length is 15 residues. V was trimmed by 1 base and J by 4 bases, leaving 15 bases between them. For the CDR3, the DNA is TGTGCCAGCAGCGTATTCCCGGGAGAGAATTACGAGCAGTACTTC. Its protein is CASSVFPGENYEQYF.

The gene calls are TRBV4-1 and TRBJ1-6; D perhaps matches TRBD1 (5 bases). The CDR3 spans 15 residues. Germline assignment: CDR1 MGHRA and CDR2 YSYEKL. V was pared by 0 bases and J by 10 bases, with 13 bases between. The CDR3 is CASSQESDSYSPLHF. DNA of the CDR3: TGCGCCAGCAGCCAAGAATCCGACAGTTACTCACCCCTCCACTTT.

The chain has TRBV10-3 and TRBJ2-2; the D gene is possibly TRBD2 (5 bases). Looked up from germline, CDR1 is ENHRY and CDR2 is SYGVKD. The CDR3 is made up of 17 amino acids. Trimming stripped 0 bases from V and 1 base from J, with 12 bases between. DNA for the CDR3: TGTGCCATCAGTGAGTCGCTGGGGAGCCGGAACACCGGGGAGCTGTTTTTT. Translation gives CAISESLGSRNTGELFF.

The chain carries TRBV7-9 and TRBJ2-5; D is unresolved. The CDR3 is 13 amino acids. Trimming took off 2 bases at V and 2 bases at J, with 6 bases between the two ends. CDR1 is SEHNR, CDR2 FQNEAQ, per germline (reference sequence). CDR3 amino acids: CASSLLQQETQYF. In DNA, the CDR3 is TGTGCCAGCAGCTTATTACAACAAGAGACCCAGTACTTC. Together with reference TRBV7-9 and TRBJ2-5, the CDR3 gives the full variable domain: DTGVSQNPRHKITKRGQNVTFRCDPISEHNRLYWYRQTLGQGPEFLTYFQNEAQLEKSRLLSDRFSAERPKGSFSTLEIQRTEQGDSAMYLCASSLLQQETQYFGPGTRLLVL.